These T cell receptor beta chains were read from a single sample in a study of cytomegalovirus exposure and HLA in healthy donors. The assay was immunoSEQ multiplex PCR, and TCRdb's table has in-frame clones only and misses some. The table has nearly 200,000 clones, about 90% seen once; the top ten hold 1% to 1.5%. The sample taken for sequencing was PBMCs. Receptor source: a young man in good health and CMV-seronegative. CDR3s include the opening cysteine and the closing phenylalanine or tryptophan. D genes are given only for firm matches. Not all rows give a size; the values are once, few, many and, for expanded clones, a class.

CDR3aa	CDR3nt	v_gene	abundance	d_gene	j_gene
CASSLTTSGRTDTQYF	TGTGCCAGCAGCCTCACCACTAGCGGGAGGACAGATACGCAGTATTTT	TRBV5-5	NA	TRBD2	TRBJ2-3
CASSQAGSYEQYF	TGTGCCAGCAGCCAAGCAGGGTCCTACGAGCAGTACTTC	TRBV6-5	NA	NA	TRBJ2-7
CASSVLAGLSYEQFF	TGTGCCAGCAGTGTACTAGCGGGACTTTCGTATGAGCAGTTCTTC	TRBV27	NA	TRBD2	TRBJ2-1
CASSQNRDAKNIQYF	TGTGCCAGCAGCCAAAACAGGGATGCCAAAAACATTCAGTACTTC	TRBV6-5	NA	NA	TRBJ2-4
CASRTGGSGELFF	TGTGCCAGTCGGACAGGGGGGTCCGGGGAGCTGTTTTTT	TRBV19	NA	TRBD1	TRBJ2-2
CASRGLAGNTGELFF	TGTGCCAGTAGAGGACTAGCGGGGAACACCGGGGAGCTGTTTTTT	TRBV19	once	TRBD2	TRBJ2-2
CASSKPAAISSYEQYF	TGTGCCAGCAGCAAACCTGCGGCGATCTCCTCCTACGAGCAGTACTTC	TRBV21-1	NA	NA	TRBJ2-7
CASSLGGRGYGEKLFF	TGTGCCAGCAGCTTAGGCGGAAGGGGGTATGGTGAAAAACTGTTTTTT	TRBV7-6	NA	NA	TRBJ1-4
CASSQTRDSYEQYF	TGTGCCAGCAGCCAAACTCGCGACAGCTACGAGCAGTACTTC	TRBV11-2	NA	NA	TRBJ2-7
CASSTVPLLAGGPTGELFF	TGTGCCAGTAGTACCGTTCCCCTACTAGCGGGAGGGCCTACCGGGGAGCTGTTTTTT	TRBV19	NA	TRBD2	TRBJ2-2
CASSSGVTNTDTQYF	TGTGCCAGCAGCTCAGGGGTCACGAACACAGATACGCAGTATTTT	TRBV7-2	NA	NA	TRBJ2-3
CASSQGPGTGFSGANVLTF	TGCGCCAGCAGCCAAGGACCCGGGACAGGGTTCTCTGGGGCCAACGTCCTGACTTTC	TRBV4-1	once	TRBD1	TRBJ2-6
CASSVGSSTEAFF	TGTGCCAGCAGCGTAGGGTCGAGCACTGAAGCTTTCTTT	TRBV9	NA	NA	TRBJ1-1
CASSFTPTRADTQYF	TGTGCCAGCAGTTTCACCCCGACTAGAGCAGATACGCAGTATTTT	TRBV27	once	NA	TRBJ2-3
CSGRDSDTDTQYF	TGCAGCGGCCGGGACTCGGACACAGATACGCAGTATTTT	TRBV29-1	once	NA	TRBJ2-3
CASSLLTDTQYF	TGTGCCAGCAGCTTGTTAACAGATACGCAGTATTTT	TRBV5-6	NA	NA	TRBJ2-3
CASSSRQGLVYEQYF	TGCGCCAGCAGTTCGCGACAGGGTCTCGTTTACGAGCAGTACTTC	TRBV5-1	NA	TRBD1	TRBJ2-7
CAISATGREEQYF	TGTGCCATCAGTGCTACAGGGCGCGAGGAGCAGTACTTC	TRBV10-3	NA	NA	TRBJ2-7
CASSVNSGGAYEQYF	TGTGCCAGCAGTGTCAATAGCGGGGGCGCCTACGAGCAGTACTTC	TRBV6-4	once	TRBD2	TRBJ2-7
CASSLGDRGRFYGYTF	TGTGCCAGCAGCTTAGGGGACAGGGGGCGTTTCTATGGCTACACCTTC	TRBV7-8	once	TRBD1	TRBJ1-2
CASSVASTGGGETQYF	TGTGCCAGCAGCGTAGCTTCGACAGGGGGCGGAGAGACCCAGTACTTC	TRBV9	NA	TRBD1	TRBJ2-5
CASSKNMNTEAFF	TGCGCCAGCAGTAAAAACATGAACACTGAAGCTTTCTTT	TRBV10-1	once	NA	TRBJ1-1
CASSQGPPGGKLFF	TGTGCCAGCAGCCAGGGACCCCCGGGAGGGAAACTGTTTTTT	TRBV12-1	NA	NA	TRBJ1-4
CASGHQSSGGTEAFF	TGTGCCAGTGGACATCAATCTTCAGGGGGCACTGAAGCTTTCTTT	TRBV19	NA	TRBD1	TRBJ1-1
CSVRTSGRSKAYEQYF	TGCAGCGTCCGGACTAGCGGGAGGTCAAAGGCCTACGAGCAGTACTTC	TRBV29-1	once	TRBD2	TRBJ2-7
CSVAGTGGRYEQYF	TGCAGCGTCGCCGGGACAGGGGGCCGTTACGAGCAGTACTTC	TRBV29-1	NA	TRBD1	TRBJ2-7
CASSYSGQGSVSPLHF	TGTGCCAGCAGTTACTCGGGACAGGGCTCCGTCTCACCCCTCCACTTT	TRBV6-5	NA	TRBD1	TRBJ1-6
CASSLGDRDGYGYTF	TGCGCCAGCAGCTTGGGGGACAGGGACGGCTATGGCTACACCTTC	TRBV5-1	NA	TRBD1	TRBJ1-2
CASSSPGTYYGYTF	TGTGCCAGCAGCTCCCCCGGGACTTACTATGGCTACACCTTC	TRBV7-2	NA	NA	TRBJ1-2
CASSMQARANYGYTF	TGTGCCAGTAGTATGCAGGCGAGAGCTAACTATGGCTACACCTTC	TRBV19	NA	NA	TRBJ1-2
CASSPEGTAANYGYTF	TGTGCCAGCAGCCCAGAAGGGACAGCAGCTAACTATGGCTACACCTTC	TRBV4-2	NA	TRBD1	TRBJ1-2
CASSTGSKNIQYF	TGTGCCAGTAGCACAGGGTCCAAAAACATTCAGTACTTC	TRBV19	NA	NA	TRBJ2-4
CASTTDSGNTIYF	TGTGCCAGCACGACAGACTCTGGAAACACCATATATTTT	TRBV6-1	NA	NA	TRBJ1-3
CASSYSTPGEYEQYF	TGCGCCAGTAGTTACTCGACGCCCGGGGAGTACGAGCAGTACTTC	TRBV6-5	NA	NA	TRBJ2-7
CASSAGGGYTF	TGCGCCAGCAGTGCCGGGGGAGGCTACACCTTC	TRBV5-1	NA	NA	TRBJ1-2
CASSPRQGMAYEQYF	TGTGCCAGCAGCCCCCGACAGGGGATGGCTTACGAGCAGTACTTC	TRBV7-9	once	TRBD1	TRBJ2-7
CASSRGGDAKNTQYF	TGTGCCAGTAGTAGGGGAGGGGACGCCAAGAATACGCAGTATTTT	TRBV19	NA	TRBD2	TRBJ2-3
CASSSGLAGTSYNEQFF	TGTGCCAGCAGCTCCGGACTAGCGGGAACCTCCTACAATGAGCAGTTCTTC	TRBV9	NA	TRBD2	TRBJ2-1
CASSFTGDTGELFF	TGCGCCAGCAGCTTCACAGGAGACACCGGGGAGCTGTTTTTT	TRBV5-1	NA	NA	TRBJ2-2
CASSYRRNQPQHF	TGTGCCAGCAGCTACAGACGTAATCAGCCCCAGCATTTT	TRBV7-2	NA	NA	TRBJ1-5
CASSPTNSGNTIYF	TGTGCCAGCTCTCCTACCAACTCTGGAAACACCATATATTTT	TRBV18	NA	NA	TRBJ1-3
CASSPTGGLSSGELFF	TGTGCCAGCAGCCCGACAGGGGGGCTGTCCTCCGGGGAGCTGTTTTTT	TRBV13	NA	TRBD1	TRBJ2-2
CASSPGTVTNYGYTF	TGTGCCAGCAGCCCCGGGACAGTAACTAACTATGGCTACACCTTC	TRBV5-6	NA	TRBD1	TRBJ1-2
CASSRRANPYEQYF	TGTGCCAGCAGTCGCAGGGCCAACCCCTACGAGCAGTACTTC	TRBV28	NA	NA	TRBJ2-7
CASSAGGGITDTQYF	TGTGCCAGCAGCGCAGGGGGCGGAATCACAGATACGCAGTATTTT	TRBV7-6	NA	TRBD1	TRBJ2-3
CASRRLGTSGSGETQYF	TGTGCCAGTCGAAGACTCGGGACTAGCGGGAGTGGGGAGACCCAGTACTTC	TRBV19	NA	TRBD2	TRBJ2-5
CASSTGLAISTDTQYF	TGTGCCAGTAGTACTGGACTAGCGATAAGCACAGATACGCAGTATTTT	TRBV19	NA	TRBD2	TRBJ2-3
CSVLAVSGADTQYF	TGCAGCGTTCTAGCAGTCTCTGGCGCAGATACGCAGTATTTT	TRBV29-1	once	NA	TRBJ2-3
CASTQREGNSNQPQHF	TGTGCCAGCACGCAACGGGAGGGGAATAGCAATCAGCCCCAGCATTTT	TRBV28	NA	NA	TRBJ1-5
CASSEPGTSQNEQFF	TGTGCCAGCAGTGAACCCGGGACTAGTCAGAATGAGCAGTTCTTC	TRBV2	few	TRBD2	TRBJ2-1
CASSARTGGLGYTF	TGCGCCAGCAGTGCTCGGACAGGGGGCTTGGGCTACACCTTC	TRBV10-1	NA	TRBD1	TRBJ1-2